This TCR beta chain was retrieved from a study of early T cells in non-severe SARS-CoV-2 infection. For the study at large: Bulk RNA isolated from unsorted whole blood underwent sequencing; chains were not paired.

In this sample, this clonotype turned up a few times. Its antigen is undetermined. Unique molecular identifiers tagged individual cDNA molecules. One entry per CDR3 protein, called by TCRdb with MiXCR from the 5' RACE reads. The sample includes under 45,000 distinct CDR3 sequences, about 7.4% of them seen just once. The study's findings and limits: VDJdb matching, biased toward anti-spike CD8 responses, missed private and CD4 specificities.

V gave up 4 bases and J gave up 8 bases, with 18 bases separating them. Germline lookup yields CDR1 MDHEN and CDR2 SYDVKM. This CDR3 is built from 15 residues. The J gene is TRBJ2-1, the V gene TRBV28; possible D gene TRBD1, 5 bases. The source was whole blood, collected at baseline. The sequence was obtained from an adult who was a healthcare worker with PCR-confirmed SARS-CoV-2 infection or an uninfected control (not recorded which). This CDR3 is CASSSGSIKGHEQFF. For the CDR3, the DNA is TGTGCCAGCAGTTCCGGGTCCATAAAGGGGCATGAGCAGTTCTTC.